This T cell receptor beta chain was sequenced for a study of lymphopenia after photon versus proton radiotherapy. General observations from the study: Photon-treated patients lost naive T cells and TCR diversity; proton-treated stayed stable.

Note on this clone: Its antigen is not identified.

V shed 0 bases and J 1 base; nucleotides not matched to a gene: 4. Looked up from germline, CDR1 is MNHEY and CDR2 is SMNVEV (reference sequence). The CDR3 is made up of 17 amino acids. Clones were read by immunoSEQ multiplex PCR, and TCRdb kept only the in-frame ones, dropping some. The data contain about 22,000 clones, nearly 95% of them seen just once; the ten biggest clones take up around 10%. V and J are TRBV27 and TRBJ1-5; 9 bases map to TRBD1. The sequence derives from a woman in her 70s with pancreatic cancer. Some clones in this sample may be carry-over from other donors' samples. Specimen: peripheral blood, collected from a patient treated with proton-based radiotherapy. For the CDR3, the DNA is TGTGCCAGCAGTTTATCGCGTGGACAGGGGAGCAATCAGCCCCAGCATTTT. Translated, it gives CASSLSRGQGSNQPQHF.